Listed below are T cell receptor beta chains from one sample, sequenced in a study of cytomegalovirus exposure and HLA in healthy donors. The protocol was immunoSEQ multiplex PCR, while the TCRdb copy is restricted to in-frame clones and leaves out a portion. This sample's table reports some 130,000 clones. The sample consisted of PBMCs. The receptor set was obtained from a woman aged 60-70 years in good health and CMV-seronegative. Each CDR3 is given with its conserved first and last residue. D genes are given only for firm matches.

DNA	CDR3	D	V	J
TGTGCCAGCAGTTCATACCGGGACAGGGGGCGATCACCCCTCCACTTT	CASSSYRDRGRSPLHF	TRBD1	TRBV6-5	TRBJ1-6
TGTGCCAGTAGTCCGGGACAGGGCCGTGATGAAAAACTGTTTTTT	CASSPGQGRDEKLFF	TRBD1	TRBV19	TRBJ1-4
TGTGCCATCAGCGAAGGACTAGCGGGGACTTACGAGCAGTACTTC	CAISEGLAGTYEQYF	TRBD2	TRBV10-3	TRBJ2-7
TGTGCCAGCAGCCCAACCCCGGGACAGGGAGGGAGCTACGAGCAGTACTTC	CASSPTPGQGGSYEQYF	TRBD1	TRBV13	TRBJ2-7
TGCGCCAGCAGCTTGGGGGCGGGGTCCTACGAGCAGTACTTC	CASSLGAGSYEQYF	NA	TRBV5-1	TRBJ2-7
TGTGCCAGCAGTTTTTCATTTGCAGGGATCTACGAGCAGTACTTC	CASSFSFAGIYEQYF	NA	TRBV28	TRBJ2-7
TGTGCCAGCGGCCCCTACGAGCAGTACTTC	CASGPYEQYF	NA	TRBV7-9	TRBJ2-7
TGCGCCAGCAGCCAAGGGAGCGGACGGCCGAACGAGCAGTACTTC	CASSQGSGRPNEQYF	NA	TRBV4-1	TRBJ2-7
TGTGCCAGCAGTCTGCGGGACAGGAACACCGGGGAGCTGTTTTTT	CASSLRDRNTGELFF	NA	TRBV28	TRBJ2-2
TGTGCCAGCAGCACTTATCGGACACAGACCTCCTACGAGCAGTACTTC	CASSTYRTQTSYEQYF	NA	TRBV21-1	TRBJ2-7
TGTGCCAGCAGCTTAGCGCCACAGGCACATTCACCCCTCCACTTT	CASSLAPQAHSPLHF	NA	TRBV7-8	TRBJ1-6
TGTGCCAGCAGCGTCACAGGACTAGCGGACACAACCGGGGAGCTGTTTTTT	CASSVTGLADTTGELFF	TRBD2	TRBV9	TRBJ2-2
TGCGCCAGCAGCTTCACAGGGAGCACCGGGGAGCTGTTTTTT	CASSFTGSTGELFF	NA	TRBV5-1	TRBJ2-2
TGTGCCAGCTCACCGGGACAGACAAGCTCCTACGAGCAGTACTTC	CASSPGQTSSYEQYF	TRBD1	TRBV18	TRBJ2-7
TGTGCCGTGGGGACTAGCGAGAAGGAGACCCAGTACTTC	CAVGTSEKETQYF	TRBD2	TRBV15	TRBJ2-5
TGTGCCAGCAGCAAAGCCTCGGCGGGGGTCTACTACGAGCAGTACTTC	CASSKASAGVYYEQYF	NA	TRBV21-1	TRBJ2-7
TGCGCCAGCAGCTTGGATTTGGGCGGGACAGGACATGGCTACACCTTC	CASSLDLGGTGHGYTF	TRBD1	TRBV5-1	TRBJ1-2
TGTGCCAGCAGCTTAGCGGTGGGACTCCGGAGGGACATTCAGTACTTC	CASSLAVGLRRDIQYF	NA	TRBV7-9	TRBJ2-4
TGTGCCAGCAGTCCCAGGGGGGATCAGCCCCAGCATTTT	CASSPRGDQPQHF	TRBD1	TRBV27	TRBJ1-5
TGTGCCAGCACCCCAGCGGATCGCACAGATACGCAGTATTTT	CASTPADRTDTQYF	NA	TRBV6-5	TRBJ2-3
TGTGCCAGCAGCGTAGTTCCAGGGGCCTACGAGCAGTACTTC	CASSVVPGAYEQYF	NA	TRBV9	TRBJ2-7
TGTGCCAGCAGCTCCTTAGTGGCGGGGGGTCCAGATACGCAGTATTTT	CASSSLVAGGPDTQYF	TRBD2	TRBV4-2	TRBJ2-3
TGTGCCAGCAGCTTAGAAAGGCTAGCGGTCACCGGGGAGCTGTTTTTT	CASSLERLAVTGELFF	TRBD2	TRBV7-8	TRBJ2-2
TGTGCCAGCAGCCGGGGGGACACAGATACGCAGTATTTT	CASSRGDTDTQYF	TRBD2	TRBV5-4	TRBJ2-3
TGCGCCAGCAGTGAGACAGGGTACGGAGCTTTCTTT	CASSETGYGAFF	NA	TRBV10-1	TRBJ1-1
TGTGCCAGCAGGGCAGAAATTTATGGCTACACCTTC	CASRAEIYGYTF	NA	TRBV6-1	TRBJ1-2
TGTGCCAGTAGTACGACTAGTAGAACTGAGCAGTTCTTC	CASSTTSRTEQFF	NA	TRBV19	TRBJ2-1
TGTGCCAGCAGCTCTGGACAGGGGCTCGACACCGGGGAGCTGTTTTTT	CASSSGQGLDTGELFF	TRBD1	TRBV7-9	TRBJ2-2
TGTGCCAGCAGCTTGGACGGAGCAGAGACCCAGTACTTC	CASSLDGAETQYF	NA	TRBV5-4	TRBJ2-5
TGTGCCAGTAGTTCGGACAGTGGGAGCACTGAAGCTTTCTTT	CASSSDSGSTEAFF	NA	TRBV19	TRBJ1-1
TGTGCCAGCAGCTTAAAAGGGGGCGGGATGAACACCGGGGAGCTGTTTTTT	CASSLKGGGMNTGELFF	NA	TRBV7-2	TRBJ2-2
TGTGCCAGTAGTCGAGCGGCTGAAGCTTTCTTT	CASSRAAEAFF	NA	TRBV19	TRBJ1-1
TGTGCCAGCAGTCCTTCCACAGGGGTGAACACTGAAGCTTTCTTT	CASSPSTGVNTEAFF	TRBD1	TRBV6-5	TRBJ1-1
TGTGCCAGCAGCTTTGCGACTACGCGCACAGATACGCAGTATTTT	CASSFATTRTDTQYF	NA	TRBV11-2	TRBJ2-3
TGTGCCAGTACCCGGTCCGCGGGGCTGGGTTTAGGCTACACCTTC	CASTRSAGLGLGYTF	NA	TRBV19	TRBJ1-2
TGTGCCAGCAGCCGCGGCGGGTATAGCAATCAGCCCCAGCATTTT	CASSRGGYSNQPQHF	NA	TRBV6-6	TRBJ1-5
TGTGCCAGTAGTTCAGGACACTCTGGAAACACCATATATTTT	CASSSGHSGNTIYF	NA	TRBV19	TRBJ1-3